The T cell receptor beta chain under discussion was sequenced for a study of blood T cell repertoires in COVID-19 (dated by TCRdb to about 2020). Describing the broader study: Samples covering the acute and convalescent phases of COVID-19 were provided by collaborators in the United States, Italy and Spain. The material from the prospective study consisted of cDNA or gDNA derived from T cells, B-cell-depleted T cells, or PBMCs. Subjects who had been exposed to COVID-19, were actively infected with it, or had recovered from it provided the deeply sampled blood TCRbeta repertoires that made up the dataset. A freely available public database, intended as a resource for researchers studying the immune response to SARS-CoV-2, is where the repertoires were released. Samples were obtained from the ongoing ImmuneRACE study (first 160 participants) and from over a thousand subjects provided by 6 global collaborators. The sample metadata nearly always contained a de-identified subject ID, COVID-19 status, age in years and sex. Where HLA class I and class II types were available, the types were taken from metadata supplied by the sample provider, not from assay-based typing.

As to this clone: Its antigen is unknown. Per-nucleotide qualities are absent, and no much larger clonotype sits a single base away.

Based on the germline V gene, the CDR1 and CDR2 sequences are SQVTM and ANQGSEA. Trimming accounts for 3 bases at V and 7 bases at J, while the number of junction bases matched to no gene is 6. The CDR3 numbers 13 residues from cysteine through phenylalanine. Of all the DNA, just the CDR3 is kept, 39 bases in frame from base 1. The paper as a whole reports these results and caveats: How much clinical and demographic metadata was included differed by source and by participant, and the metadata was provided uncurated.

TCRbeta CDR3 regions were amplified from genomic DNA by means of the immunoSEQ Assay, a bias-controlled multiplex PCR. On the authors' methods: The number of nucleated cells in each sample was estimated by amplification of reference gene primers within the assay. Sequence reads were collapsed and filtered to measure the absolute abundance of every unique TCRbeta CDR3 rearrangement. For each sample, productive Simpson clonality was calculated as the square root of Simpson's diversity index over productive rearrangements. TCRdb's version of the immuneACCESS table is confined to in-frame rearrangements and falls short of the full clone set. An unresolved V gene accounts for under half of the shortfall where checked; the remainder is of unknown origin. V, J and clone size are those of that table, while D and trimming were read from the DNA. Present in this sample are about 82,000 clones, around 83% of which were seen just once. The top ten constitute about 15% of the sample.

The collaborating institutions used their own protocols to collect whole blood in K2EDTA tubes. Collaborator samples were shipped for TCRbeta analysis as frozen whole blood, isolated PBMCs, or DNA extracted from either sample type. The sequencing input was peripheral blood. The chain was built from TRBV29-1 and TRBJ1-5, and TRBD1 matches 7 of the central bases. The TCR sequence derives from a woman aged 60-75 years with acute or convalescent COVID-19. The DNA is TGCAGCGTTGAGGGGGCAGGGGGGCAGCCCCAGCATTTT. It encodes CSVEGAGGQPQHF.